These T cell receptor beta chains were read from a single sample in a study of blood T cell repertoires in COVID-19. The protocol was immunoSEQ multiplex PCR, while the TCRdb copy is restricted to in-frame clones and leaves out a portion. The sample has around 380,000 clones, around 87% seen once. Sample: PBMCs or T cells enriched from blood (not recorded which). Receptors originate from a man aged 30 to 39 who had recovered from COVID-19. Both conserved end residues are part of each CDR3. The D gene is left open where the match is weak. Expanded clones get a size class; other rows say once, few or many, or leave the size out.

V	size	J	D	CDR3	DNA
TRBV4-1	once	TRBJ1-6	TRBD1	CASSQDDRVYGAEHF	TGCGCCAGCAGCCAAGATGACAGGGTTTATGGGGCCGAACACTTT
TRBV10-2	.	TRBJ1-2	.	CASSDSGAGFTYGYTF	TGCGCCAGCAGTGATTCAGGGGCAGGGTTTACCTATGGCTACACCTTC
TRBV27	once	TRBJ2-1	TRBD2	CASSPQSGGANEQFF	TGTGCCAGCAGTCCTCAAAGCGGGGGGGCGAATGAGCAGTTCTTC
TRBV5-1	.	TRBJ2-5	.	CASSLRDKGMETQYF	TGCGCCAGCAGCTTACGGGACAAGGGGATGGAGACCCAGTACTTC
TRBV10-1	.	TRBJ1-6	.	CASSDSPNNSPLHF	TGCGCCAGCAGTGATTCCCCAAATAATTCACCCCTCCACTTT
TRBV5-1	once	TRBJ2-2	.	CASSLGQRTGELFF	TGCGCCAGCAGCTTGGGACAGAGAACCGGGGAGCTGTTTTTT
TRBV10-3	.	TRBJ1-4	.	CAISESSAGANEKLFF	TGTGCCATCAGTGAGTCATCGGCAGGGGCTAATGAAAAACTGTTTTTT
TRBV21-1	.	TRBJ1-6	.	CASSTLRQGAKYNSPLHF	TGTGCCAGCAGCACCCTTAGACAGGGGGCTAAGTATAATTCACCCCTCCACTTT
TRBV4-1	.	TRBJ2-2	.	CASSQPGSATGELFF	TGCGCCAGCAGCCAGCCCGGTTCCGCGACCGGGGAGCTGTTTTTT
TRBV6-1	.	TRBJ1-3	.	CASSDGASSGNTIYF	TGTGCCAGCAGTGATGGGGCCTCCTCTGGAAACACCATATATTTT
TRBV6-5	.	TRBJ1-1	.	CASRVREEHEAFF	TGTGCCAGCAGGGTCAGGGAAGAACATGAAGCTTTCTTT
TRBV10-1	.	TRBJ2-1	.	CASSDGGAPYNEQFF	TGCGCCAGCAGTGATGGGGGGGCACCCTACAATGAGCAGTTCTTC
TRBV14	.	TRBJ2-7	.	CASSLRQYEQYF	TGTGCCAGCAGCCTGAGACAGTACGAGCAGTACTTC
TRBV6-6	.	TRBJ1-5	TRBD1	CATKGQAPLNQPQHF	TGTGCCACTAAGGGACAGGCCCCGCTGAATCAGCCCCAGCATTTT
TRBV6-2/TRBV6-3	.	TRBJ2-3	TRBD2	CASSYKTSGAYTDTQYF	TGTGCCAGCAGTTACAAGACTAGCGGGGCCTACACAGATACGCAGTATTTT
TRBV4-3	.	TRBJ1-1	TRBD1	CASSQVGRGTEAFF	TGCGCCAGCAGCCAAGTCGGCAGGGGGACTGAAGCTTTCTTT
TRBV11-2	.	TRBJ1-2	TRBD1	CASSLGSGQANWVVYGYTF	TGTGCCAGCAGCTTAGGGTCGGGACAGGCGAACTGGGTAGTGTATGGCTACACCTTC
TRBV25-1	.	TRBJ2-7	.	CASSEYREAYEQYF	TGTGCCAGCAGTGAATACAGGGAAGCCTACGAGCAGTACTTC
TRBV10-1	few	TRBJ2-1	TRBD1	CASSPTGGMNEQFF	TGCGCCAGCAGTCCGACAGGGGGGATGAATGAGCAGTTCTTC
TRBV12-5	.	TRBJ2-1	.	CASGRTRDEQFF	TGTGCTAGTGGCCGAACTAGAGATGAGCAGTTCTTC
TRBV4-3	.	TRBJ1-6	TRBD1	CASRAGGESPLHF	TGCGCCAGCAGGGCAGGGGGAGAATCACCCCTCCACTTT
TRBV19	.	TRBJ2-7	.	CASSVSTRTYEQYF	TGTGCCAGTAGTGTCTCGACACGTACCTACGAGCAGTACTTC
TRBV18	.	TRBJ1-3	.	CASSPPGSYRSSGNTIYF	TGTGCCAGCTCACCACCGGGATCTTACAGGAGCTCTGGAAACACCATATATTTT
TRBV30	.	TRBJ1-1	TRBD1	CAWSGYQGEKKAFF	TGTGCCTGGAGTGGCTATCAGGGGGAGAAGAAAGCTTTCTTT
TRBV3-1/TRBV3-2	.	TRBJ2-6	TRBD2	CASSPGLAGSGANVLTF	TGTGCCAGCTCTCCGGGACTAGCGGGCTCTGGGGCCAACGTCCTGACTTTC
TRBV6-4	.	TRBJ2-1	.	CASSDDRSSYNEQFF	TGTGCCAGCAGTGACGACAGAAGCTCCTACAATGAGCAGTTCTTC
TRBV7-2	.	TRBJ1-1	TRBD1	CASSLTAPTGGTEAFF	TGTGCCAGCAGCCTTACAGCCCCAACAGGGGGCACTGAAGCTTTCTTT